The T cell receptor (beta chain) described here comes from a study of shared clonotypes between healthy human individuals. The sorted-subset replicate PCRs were given about 200 ng DNA, which is tens of thousands of T cell genomes. Using immunoSEQ multiplex PCR, the repertoire was profiled, and TCRdb retains in-frame clones only, with some absent. This repertoire shows 1,500,000 or so clones, about 98.5% found once; its top ten account for roughly 0.36%. There are 14 residues in the CDR3. The J segment lost 7 bases and the V segment lost 4 bases, leaving 8 bases of the junction unmatched. Germline-derived CDR1 and CDR2 are SGHVS and FNYEAQ. This clone was observed a few times. Antigen unknown. General observations from the study: In having few donors, the study represented limited genetic and exposure-history diversity. A handful of donors held approximately 4.6% of naive CD4 clonotypes in common.

This sequence joins TRBV7-6 and TRBJ2-7; 9 bases agree with TRBD1. Sequenced: naive CD4+ T cells sorted from blood. Described subset: CD45RA+ positively selected. The receptor's source is a man younger than 40 in good health. CDR3 bases: TGTGCCAGCAGCTCGCCGGGACAGGGTCAAGAGCAGTACTTC. Translated, it gives CASSSPGQGQEQYF. Combining the CDR3 with reference TRBV7-6 and TRBJ2-7 gives the whole variable domain GAGVSQSPRYKVTKRGQDVALRCDPISGHVSLYWYRQALGQGPEFLTYFNYEAQQDKSGLPNDRFSAERPEGSISTLTIQRTEQRDSAMYRCASSSPGQGQEQYFGPGTRLTVT.